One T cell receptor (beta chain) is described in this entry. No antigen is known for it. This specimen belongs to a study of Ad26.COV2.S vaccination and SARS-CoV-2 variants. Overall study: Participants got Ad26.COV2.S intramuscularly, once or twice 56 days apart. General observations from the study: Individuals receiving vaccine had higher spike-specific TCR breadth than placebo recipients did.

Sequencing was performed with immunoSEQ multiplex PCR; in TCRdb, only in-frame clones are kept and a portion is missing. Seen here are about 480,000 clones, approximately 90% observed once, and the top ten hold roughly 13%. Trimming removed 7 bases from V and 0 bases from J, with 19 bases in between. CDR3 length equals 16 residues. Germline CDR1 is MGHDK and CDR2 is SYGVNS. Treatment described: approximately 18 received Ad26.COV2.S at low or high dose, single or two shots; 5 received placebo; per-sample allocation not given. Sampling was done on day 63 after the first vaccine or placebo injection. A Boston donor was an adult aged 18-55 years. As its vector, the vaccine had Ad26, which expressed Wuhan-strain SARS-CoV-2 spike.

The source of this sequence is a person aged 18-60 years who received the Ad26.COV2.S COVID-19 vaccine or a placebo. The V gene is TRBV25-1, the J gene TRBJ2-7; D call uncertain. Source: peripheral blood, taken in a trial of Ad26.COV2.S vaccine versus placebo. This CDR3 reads CASTWPWVPRSYEQYF. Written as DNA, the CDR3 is TGTGCCAGCACATGGCCCTGGGTCCCGCGCTCCTACGAGCAGTACTTC.